The clone carrying this TCR beta chain was counted a few times. Its antigen remains unknown. These data belong to a study of early T cells in non-severe SARS-CoV-2 infection. V was cut by 0 bases and J by 1 base, with 6 bases left in between. The germline gives CDR1 GTSNPN, CDR2 SVGIG (reference sequence). This CDR3 has 13 residues. TCRdb redid the calling of the 5' RACE reads with MiXCR, one entry per CDR3 protein. The sample carries roughly 120,000 distinct CDR3 sequences, about 15% recorded once. Study-wide points: In VDJdb matching, anti-spike CD8 responses were favored while private and CD4 specificities went missing.

The chain employs TRBV30 and TRBJ2-5; D is possibly TRBD1 (5 bases). The sequence derives from an adult who was a healthcare worker with PCR-confirmed SARS-CoV-2 infection or an uninfected control (not recorded which). The specimen was whole blood. CDR3 loop: CAWSVTVQETQYF. The CDR3 DNA reads as TGTGCCTGGAGTGTGACAGTCCAAGAGACCCAGTACTTC.